This record covers a single T cell receptor beta chain. The antigen is unknown. CDR1 is SGDLS and CDR2 is YYNGEE in the germline V gene. V was shortened by 3 bases and J by 2 bases, with 7 bases between the two germline ends. This CDR3 contains 13 residues. This entry comes from a study of T-cell memory formation after mild COVID-19. For the study at large: Largely, the TCR clusters proved donor specific. Study results and limitations: Memory sampled before infection contained some responding clones, suggesting cross-reactive memory joined. Those CD4+ clones that contracted were mainly in CM and EM (CD8+ ones in EMRA).

Using constant-segment primers, 5'RACE produced TCR alpha and TCR beta cDNA libraries carrying sample barcodes and UMIs. One entry per CDR3 protein, called by TCRdb with MiXCR from the 5' RACE reads. The table lists a few hundred thousand distinct CDR3 sequences, 20% to 25% of them singletons. Sequencing was done on a sample of PBMCs or a T cell subset sorted from them (not recorded which). This receptor was taken from an adult woman who had mild COVID-19 (a few samples of this study predate the infection). Cell type and time point are not known. The V and J genes are TRBV9 and TRBJ2-3; D possibly corresponds to TRBD1 (5 bases). CDR3 region: CASSADNTDTQYF. The CDR3 DNA is TGTGCCAGCAGCGCGGACAACACAGATACGCAGTATTTT.